What follows is one TCR beta chain and its context. In the original workflow: Quantification of nucleated cells was approximated via reference gene primer amplification. TCRdb keeps only in-frame clones here, not all; method: immunoSEQ multiplex PCR. That table gives V, J and clone size, and the DNA gave D and trimming. The profile shows around 230,000 clones, over 70% of them singletons. This record belongs to a study of blood T cell repertoires in COVID-19. Study details: Some COVID-19 samples were acute and others convalescent; all came from the United States, Italy and Spain. The cDNA or gDNA used as material had been derived from T cells, B-cell-depleted T cells, or PBMCs.

This CDR3 has 17 amino acids. CDR1 and CDR2 (germline): SGHNT, YYREEE (reference sequence). Trimming stripped 0 bases from V and 4 bases from J, with 19 bases between. Sequencing was done on a sample of peripheral blood. This receptor was obtained from a woman aged 45 to 65 with acute or convalescent COVID-19. The chain couples TRBV5-4 to TRBJ2-5, with D tentatively TRBD1 (6 bases). The CDR3 nucleotides read TGTGCCAGCAGCTTGGGGCCAGGGGCCGCTCCGGGAGAGACCCAGTACTTC. It is translated as CASSLGPGAAPGETQYF. Looking up the rest from reference TRBV5-4 and TRBJ2-5 gives the full variable domain: ETGVTQSPTHLIKTRGQQVTLRCSSQSGHNTVSWYQQALGQGPQFIFQYYREEENGRGNFPPRFSGLQFPNYSSELNVNALELDDSALYLCASSLGPGAAPGETQYFGPGTRLLVL.